This T cell receptor beta chain emerged from a study of T-cell reconstitution after alpha-beta-depleted transplantation in children. With 2 bases clipped from V and 5 bases from J, the junction kept 1 base outside the gene matches. The CDR3 spans 14 residues. In germline, CDR1 is SGHNT, CDR2 YYREEE (reference sequence). Preparation of the TCRbeta library involved a method that used unique molecular identifiers. TCRdb used MiXCR to reprocess the PCR reads, holding one entry per CDR3 protein. The sample gives 400,000 to 450,000 distinct CDR3 sequences, roughly 44% of which show up once; 27% is in the top ten. General study points: At one year after transplant, newly produced T cells mostly accounted for T-cell counts and diversity. For some patients, TCRbeta diversity was high at day 60 because of recipient T cells and thymic progenitors that survived. Alpha-beta T cells present about two months after transplant were reported to originate from several hundred expanded graft clones.

Turning to this clonotype: Its specificity is not known.

The chain employs TRBV5-4 and TRBJ2-4; 10 nucleotides line up with TRBD2. The sequence derives from a girl aged 2 to 10 with aplastic anemia, due to receive a stem cell transplant. The sequences come from PBMCs, collected before TCRalphabeta/CD19-depleted stem cell transplant. The CDR3 DNA is TGTGCCAGCAGCTTTAGCGGGGGGCAAAACATTCAGTACTTC. This codes for CASSFSGGQNIQYF.